This TCR beta chain was documented in a study of human T cells and chemical hapten exposure. CDR1 is LNHNV, CDR2 YYDKDF, per germline (reference sequence). There are 13 residues in the CDR3. The V gene end was trimmed by 9 bases and the J gene end by 1 base; junction bases not matched to a gene: 5. TCRdb analysed the RACE reads with MiXCR anew, one entry per CDR3 protein. The sample has around 120,000 distinct CDR3 sequences; roughly an eighth are singletons. This sample's time point: patch test 1, 2 weeks after DPC sensitization. Treatment specified: therapeutic diphenylcyclopropenone sensitization with weekly scalp DPC.

This sequence originates from a man aged 18 to 29 with alopecia areata. Some clones in this sample may be carry-over from other donors' samples. Sample: whole blood, taken in connection with sensitization to the hapten diphenylcyclopropenone (DPC). The rearrangement uses TRBV15 and TRBJ2-5; the match to TRBD2 covers 7 bases. CDR3 in DNA: TGTGCCACTCGGGCGGGGGTCCAAGAGACCCAGTACTTC. This sequence encodes CATRAGVQETQYF.